A single sample is the source of the 23 T cell receptor beta chains below, sequenced in a study of blood T cell repertoires in COVID-19. Using immunoSEQ multiplex PCR, the repertoire was profiled, and TCRdb retains in-frame clones only, with some absent. The table records approximately 200,000 clones, 65% to 85% of them present only once. The sequenced material came from peripheral blood. These TCRs come from an older woman with acute or convalescent COVID-19.

The chain carries TRBV6-5 and TRBJ1-1, with D unclear. CDR3 size: 14 residues. V was shortened by 7 bases and J by 4 bases, with 16 bases between the two germline ends. The V gene's germline CDR1 is MNHEY and CDR2 SVGAGI. CDR3 region: CASKYRGEVTEAFF. CDR3 nucleotide sequence: TGTGCCAGCAAATATCGGGGAGAGGTCACTGAAGCTTTCTTT.

The chain couples TRBV3-1 (or the pseudogene TRBV3-2) to TRBJ2-5; 11 positions agree with TRBD2. This CDR3 is 15 amino acids long. Germline V gene lookup returns CDR1 LGHDT and CDR2 YNNKEL (reference sequence). Trimming at V came to 2 bases and at J to 4 bases, leaving 3 bases not matched to a gene. The CDR3 coding sequence is TGTGCCAGCAGCCAAAGCGGGACTAGCGGAGAGACCCAGTACTTC. It yields the protein CASSQSGTSGETQYF.

V is TRBV3-1 (or the pseudogene TRBV3-2) and J is TRBJ2-7; D is possibly TRBD2 (7 bases). The V gene lost 1 base and the J gene lost 3 bases, with 13 bases spanning the gap. The CDR3 totals 15 residues. CDR1 and CDR2 from the germline V gene are LGHDT and YNNKEL (reference sequence). The CDR3 region is CASSQAGGEGYEQYF. CDR3 coding DNA: TGTGCCAGCAGCCAAGCGGGGGGCGAGGGCTACGAGCAGTACTTC.

The chain has TRBV11-2 and TRBJ1-6; TRBD1 matches at 7 bases. V dropped 2 bases and J dropped 7; count of bases not matched to a gene: 8. This CDR3 is 16 amino acids long. CDR1 is SGHAT, CDR2 FQNNGV, per germline. CDR3: CASSLRGGQLNSPLHF. In DNA form, the CDR3 reads TGTGCCAGCAGCTTACGTGGGGGACAGCTAAATTCACCCCTCCACTTT.

This sequence joins TRBV5-4 and TRBJ2-7; D perhaps matches TRBD2 (6 bases). This CDR3 contains 12 residues. Between the trimmed V and J ends, which lost 1 base and 13 bases, there was a span of 15 bases. CDR1 is SGHNT and CDR2 is YYREEE in the germline V gene (reference sequence). CDR3 sequence (DNA): TGTGCCAGCAGCTTGATCGGCGGGGAAGTTTACTTC. The encoded protein is CASSLIGGEVYF.

To note about this clone: Distinct nucleotide sequences in the sample also encode this CDR3. The rearrangement joins TRBV19 to TRBJ1-2; 9 positions agree with TRBD1. Trimming removed 3 bases from V and 8 bases from J; junction bases left unmatched: 4. This CDR3 is built from 13 residues. Germline CDR1 LNHDA, CDR2 SQIVND (reference sequence). The CDR3 protein is CASSIGQGRGYTF. CDR3 in DNA: TGTGCCAGTAGTATTGGACAGGGGAGAGGCTACACCTTC.

Only a few counts were recorded for this clone. The V call is TRBV6-2 or TRBV6-3, the J call TRBJ1-1; no clear D gene. Trimming stripped 5 bases from V and 5 bases from J, with 12 bases between. Germline V lookup: CDR1 MNHEY, CDR2 SVGEGT. CDR3 length equals 13 residues. The CDR3 DNA is TGTGCCAGCAGTCCCAACACCGGGACTGAAGCTTTCTTT. Its protein product is CASSPNTGTEAFF.

The chain has TRBV9 and TRBJ2-5; maybe TRBD2 (6 bases). V lost 0 bases, J lost 5 bases, and 17 bases lay in between. Germline V gene data show CDR1 as SGDLS and CDR2 as YYNGEE. The CDR3 loop spans 16 amino acids. CDR3 nucleotides: TGTGCCAGCAGCGTAGGTCTTACTAGCTCTTGGGAGACCCAGTACTTC. Protein: CASSVGLTSSWETQYF.

Only a few counts were recorded for this clone. V usage is TRBV3-1 (or the pseudogene TRBV3-2) and J usage is TRBJ1-1; possibly TRBD1 for D (6 bases). The CDR3 spans 14 residues. Trimming removed 5 bases at V and 2 bases at J, with 12 bases between. CDR1 and CDR2 from the germline V gene are LGHDT and YNNKEL (reference sequence). The chain's CDR3 is CASSEGQPNTEAFF. CDR3 coding DNA: TGTGCCAGCAGCGAAGGACAGCCCAACACTGAAGCTTTCTTT.

Concerning this clone: The germline gene is not matched at one end of the junction; a read error may be the cause. V is TRBV7-7 and J is TRBJ2-6; D might be TRBD1 (5 bases). The length of the CDR3 is 12 residues. Germline V lookup: CDR1 SSHAT, CDR2 FNYEAQ (reference sequence). The CDR3: CAILTGANVLIF. CDR3 nucleotides: TGTGCCATACTGACTGGGGCCAACGTCCTGATTTTC.

The V gene is TRBV7-9, the J gene TRBJ1-4, with TRBD1 matching over 9 bases. Germline CDR1 is SEHNR and CDR2 is FQNEAQ (reference sequence). The CDR3 totals 13 residues. The trim removed 11 bases at V and 8 bases at J, leaving 9 bases unmatched. CDR3 DNA: TGTGCCGGCACCGGGACAGGGAAGGAAAAACTGTTTTTT. This encodes CAGTGTGKEKLFF.

The chain carries TRBV6-1 and TRBJ1-3, with 9 bases that match TRBD1. This CDR3 region has 15 residues. The junction had 5 bases not matched to a gene; V was cut back by 2 bases and J by 6 bases. Germline-derived CDR1 and CDR2 are MNHNS and SASEGT. In DNA, the CDR3 is TGTGCCAGCAGTGAAACGGGGACAGGGTCAAACACCATATATTTT. Amino acids: CASSETGTGSNTIYF.

The rearrangement uses TRBV4-3 and TRBJ2-2; 11 positions agree with TRBD2. The germline V gene encodes CDR1 LGHNA and CDR2 YSLEER. This CDR3 region has 17 residues. V was pared by 1 base and J by 3 bases, with 4 bases of the junction left unmatched. The DNA of the CDR3 is TGCGCCAGCAGCCAAGTTAGCGGGGGGGCGTACACCGGGGAGCTGTTTTTT. Translating gives CASSQVSGGAYTGELFF.

The J gene is TRBJ1-5, the V gene TRBV7-9; 9 nucleotides match TRBD1. Germline CDR1 and CDR2: SEHNR and FQNEAQ (reference sequence). The CDR3 is 13 amino acids. V lost 5 bases, J lost 7 bases, and 3 bases stayed unmatched. CDR3 amino acids: CASSGTGNQPQHF. The CDR3, as DNA: TGTGCCAGCAGCGGGACAGGGAACCAGCCCCAGCATTTT.

This CDR3 is CASSVIENEKLFF. The CDR3 region has the DNA TGTGCCAGCAGTGTCATTGAGAATGAAAAACTGTTTTTT. This rearrangement joins TRBV25-1 to TRBJ1-4; unclear D gene. Germline V lookup: CDR1 MGHDK, CDR2 SYGVNS. The CDR3 consists of 13 residues. V was pared by 4 bases and J by 5 bases, with 8 bases between.

The V gene is TRBV23-1, the J gene TRBJ2-3, with TRBD2 matching 12 bases. TRBV23-1 is sorted into the ORF group, with uncertain function. The length of the CDR3 is 20 residues. Trimming cost V 9 bases and J 2 bases; bases outside gene matches: 21. The CDR3, as DNA: TGCGCCAGTGACCAGGTTGTGACTAACAGGACTAGCGGGACCACAGATACGCAGTATTTT. It encodes CASDQVVTNRTSGTTDTQYF.

The J gene is TRBJ1-5, the V gene TRBV3-1 (or the pseudogene TRBV3-2); D uncertain. The V and J ends lost 1 base and 4 bases respectively, with 8 bases between them. The CDR3 extends over 14 amino acids. CDR1 is LGHDT, CDR2 YNNKEL, per germline (reference sequence). For the CDR3, the DNA is TGTGCCAGCAGCCAAGGGCCCGGGAATCAGCCCCAGCATTTT. It codes for CASSQGPGNQPQHF.

V usage is TRBV6-6 and J usage is TRBJ1-5; TRBD1 matches at 10 bases. Germline loops: CDR1 MNHNY, CDR2 SVGAGI (reference sequence). V shed 5 bases, J shed 2 bases, and the junction held 6 bases outside the gene matches. CDR3 length: 16 amino acids. CDR3 DNA sequence: TGTGCCAGCAGTGCCAGACAGGGGGCGGGCAATCAGCCCCAGCATTTT. Its protein product is CASSARQGAGNQPQHF.

The rearrangement uses TRBV5-1 and TRBJ2-1; D is undetermined. Trimming stripped 1 base from V and 4 bases from J, with 6 bases between. The CDR3 runs to 13 residues. Germline CDR1 and CDR2: SGHRS and YFSETQ. The CDR3 sequence is CASSLQVYNEQFF. The DNA for the CDR3 is TGCGCCAGCAGCTTGCAGGTATACAATGAGCAGTTCTTC.

The chain uses TRBV18 and TRBJ1-6; TRBD1 agrees at 11 bases. The germline gives CDR1 KGHSH, CDR2 LQKENI. The V segment lost 4 bases and the J segment 9 bases; nucleotides outside the gene matches: 2. The CDR3 sequence is 14 residues long. The CDR3 protein is CASSLGQGASPLHF. The CDR3 region has the DNA TGTGCCAGCTCACTCGGACAGGGGGCTTCACCCCTCCACTTT.

This clone was detected once. The gene calls are TRBV4-1 and TRBJ2-5; 7 bases line up with TRBD2. CDR1 and CDR2 (germline): MGHRA, YSYEKL. The V segment lost 1 base and the J segment 0 bases; nucleotides outside the gene matches: 11. This CDR3 is built from 18 residues. Written as DNA, the CDR3 is TGCGCCAGCAGCCAAGCTTTTGTCGGCGGGGGAAACCAAGAGACCCAGTACTTC. It codes for CASSQAFVGGGNQETQYF.

The chain is built from TRBV7-9 and TRBJ1-1; D gene ambiguous. V dropped 6 bases and J dropped 3 bases, with 14 bases sitting between them. CDR3 size: 14 residues. Looked up from germline, CDR1 is SEHNR and CDR2 is FQNEAQ (reference sequence). The CDR3 DNA is TGTGCCAGCAGAAAGTCTTCTGCGGACACTGAAGCTTTCTTT. Residues: CASRKSSADTEAFF.

V gene TRBV30 combines with J gene TRBJ2-7; a weak D match, TRBD2 (5 bases). The CDR3 is 12 amino acids. The germline V gene has CDR1 GTSNPN and CDR2 SVGIG (reference sequence). Trimming took 1 base from V and 3 from J, leaving 7 bases between them. CDR3 DNA: TGTGCCTGGAGTGGGACTCTCTACGAGCAGTACTTC. This encodes CAWSGTLYEQYF.